The 15 T cell receptor beta chains given below trace back to one sample, sequenced in a study of beta chain features in type 1 diabetes. Expressed TCRB transcripts were sequenced because the isolated RNA had all been reverse transcribed beforehand. This table comes from immunoSEQ multiplex PCR, and its TCRdb copy is limited to in-frame clones, with some not included. The table shows 450,000 or so clones, with roughly an eighth occurring only once. Material for sequencing was naive CD4+ T cells from blood. These receptors were collected from a woman between 18 and 30 years old in good health.

This chain joins TRBV9 and TRBJ2-1, with D possibly matching TRBD2 (6 bases). V lost 2 bases to trimming and J lost 8 bases, with 14 bases between them. The CDR3 covers 14 residues. Germline CDR1 SGDLS, CDR2 YYNGEE. The CDR3 loop reads CASSVETRGYEQFF. The CDR3 DNA reads TGTGCCAGCAGCGTTGAGACTAGGGGTTATGAGCAGTTCTTC. Filled out from reference TRBV9 and TRBJ2-1, the complete variable domain reads DSGVTQTPKHLITATGQRVTLRCSPRSGDLSVYWYQQSLDQGLQFLIQYYNGEERAKGNILERFSAQQFPDLHSELNLSSLELGDSALYFCASSVETRGYEQFFGPGTRLTVL.

The chain employs TRBV2 and TRBJ1-2; no reliable D call. Trimming shortened V by 10 bases and J by 8 bases, and 20 bases separated the two germline ends. This CDR3 contains 13 residues. Germline CDR1 SNHLY, CDR2 FYNNEI. The CDR3 DNA sequence: TGTGCCACCCAGCTCCTTCCGCAAAGGGGCTACACCTTC. This encodes CATQLLPQRGYTF.

There are a few counts of this clone. The chain links TRBV5-4 to TRBJ2-5, with a tentative D call TRBD1 (5 bases). This CDR3 is 14 amino acids long. Germline CDR1 is SGHNT and CDR2 is YYREEE (reference sequence). Between the trimmed V and J ends, which lost 2 bases and 2 bases, there was a span of 10 bases. CDR3 coding DNA: TGTGCCAGCAGCTTTTGGGCAGGGCAAGAGACCCAGTACTTC. As protein: CASSFWAGQETQYF.

This clone has only a few counts. This chain joins TRBV7-2 and TRBJ2-2; no definite D call. Trimming stripped 5 bases from V and 2 bases from J, with 6 bases between. Germline CDR1 and CDR2: SGHTA and FQGNSA. The CDR3 totals 13 residues. Here the CDR3 DNA reads TGTGCCAGCAGCCAAGTAAACACCGGGGAGCTGTTTTTT. Amino acid sequence: CASSQVNTGELFF.

V usage is TRBV29-1 and J usage is TRBJ1-1; D uncertain. This CDR3 has 14 residues. V was pared by 1 base and J by 3 bases, with 12 bases between. Germline CDR1 is SQVTM and CDR2 is ANQGSEA. The CDR3: CSVEVQPGYTEAFF. The CDR3 DNA sequence: TGCAGCGTTGAAGTCCAGCCCGGGTACACTGAAGCTTTCTTT.

In this sample, this clone turned up once. The rearrangement links TRBV7-2 to TRBJ2-1; 7 positions match TRBD2. The germline V gene encodes CDR1 SGHTA and CDR2 FQGNSA. This CDR3 region has 13 residues. After removal of 3 bases from V and 9 bases from J, the junction contained 5 bases not matched to a gene. CDR3 in amino acids: CASSLVAGTEQFF. The CDR3 DNA follows: TGTGCCAGCAGCTTGGTAGCGGGTACTGAGCAGTTCTTC.

This clone was counted only a few times. CDR3 protein: CASNPTVGSGNEQFF. The CDR3 nucleotides read TGCGCCAGCAACCCCACGGTGGGGTCGGGCAATGAGCAGTTCTTC. This rearrangement joins TRBV5-1 to TRBJ2-1; unclear D gene. Germline loops: CDR1 SGHRS, CDR2 YFSETQ. The CDR3 runs 15 residues. V lost 6 bases, J lost 6 bases, and 19 bases lay in between. Full variable domain (outside the CDR3, taken from reference TRBV5-1 and TRBJ2-1): KAGVTQTPRYLIKTRGQQVTLSCSPISGHRSVSWYQQTPGQGLQFLFEYFSETQRNKGNFPGRFSGRQFSNSRSEMNVSTLELGDSALYLCASNPTVGSGNEQFFGPGTRLTVL.

The chain is built from TRBV7-3 and TRBJ2-1, with 11 bases aligning to TRBD2. The length of the CDR3 is 14 residues. Looked up from germline, CDR1 is SGHTA and CDR2 is FQGTGA. V dropped 4 bases and J dropped 4; count of bases not matched to a gene: 0. The CDR3, as DNA: TGTGCCAGCAGCTCTAGCGGGAGGTACAATGAGCAGTTCTTC. Its protein is CASSSSGRYNEQFF. Looking up the rest from reference TRBV7-3 and TRBJ2-1 gives the full variable domain: GAGVSQTPSNKVTEKGKYVELRCDPISGHTALYWYRQSLGQGPEFLIYFQGTGAADDSGLPNDRFFAVRPEGSVSTLKIQRTERGDSAVYLCASSSSGRYNEQFFGPGTRLTVL.

CDR3 region: CASSEAPSGEQYF. The DNA for the CDR3 is TGTGCCAGCAGTGAAGCCCCCTCCGGCGAGCAGTACTTC. The V and J genes are TRBV2 and TRBJ2-7; D uncertain. Trimming took off 0 bases at V and 6 bases at J, with 9 bases between the two ends. The CDR3 has 13 residues. Germline V CDR1 and CDR2: SNHLY, FYNNEI.

The chain uses TRBV29-1 and TRBJ1-4; D remains ambiguous. The CDR3 is 12 amino acids. CDR1 and CDR2 (germline): SQVTM, ANQGSEA. V was trimmed by 5 bases and J by 4 bases, leaving 8 bases between them. For the CDR3, the DNA is TGCAGCGTTCTAGATAATAATGAAAAACTGTTTTTT. Translated, it gives CSVLDNNEKLFF.

This chain joins TRBV15 and TRBJ2-2; D is unresolved. V was clipped by 0 bases and J by 7 bases, with 9 bases between them. CDR3 length: 14 residues. Looked up from germline, CDR1 is LNHNV and CDR2 is YYDKDF (reference sequence). CDR3 in amino acids: CATSREGILGELFF. The CDR3 region has the DNA TGTGCCACCAGCAGAGAGGGGATACTCGGGGAGCTGTTTTTT.

This chain uses TRBV9 with TRBJ2-1; D might be TRBD1 or TRBD2, each matching 5 bases. The CDR3 runs to 14 residues. The germline gives CDR1 SGDLS, CDR2 YYNGEE. Trimming stripped 0 bases from V and 6 bases from J, with 10 bases between. CDR3 sequence: CASSVAGPANEQFF. The CDR3 DNA is TGTGCCAGCAGCGTAGCGGGGCCCGCCAATGAGCAGTTCTTC.

The V gene is TRBV5-1, the J gene TRBJ2-5; D possibly corresponds to TRBD1 (6 bases). V lost 0 bases, J lost 5 bases, and 8 bases lay in between. This CDR3 has 13 residues. Germline lookup yields CDR1 SGHRS and CDR2 YFSETQ. The CDR3 spells CASSLVQGETQYF. The CDR3 bases are TGCGCCAGCAGCTTGGTGCAGGGGGAGACCCAGTACTTC.

This clone was observed at least ten times. This rearrangement joins TRBV30 to TRBJ2-5, with D tentatively TRBD2 (5 bases). Germline V CDR1 and CDR2: GTSNPN, SVGIG (reference sequence). The CDR3 spans 13 residues. V was trimmed by 2 bases and J by 4 bases, leaving 11 bases between them. CDR3 sequence: CAWSLAGGETQYF. The CDR3, as DNA: TGTGCCTGGAGTTTGGCAGGAGGAGAGACCCAGTACTTC.

This clone showed up just a few times. The V gene is TRBV7-9, the J gene TRBJ1-3, with D unclear. Per germline, CDR1 SEHNR and CDR2 FQNEAQ (reference sequence). With 5 bases removed from V and 6 bases from J, the gap between germline ends came to 8 bases. The CDR3 loop spans 12 amino acids. The CDR3 spells CASSPGENTIYF. DNA for the CDR3: TGTGCCAGCAGCCCCGGTGAAAACACCATATATTTT.